This TCR beta chain was profiled in a study of blood T cell repertoires in COVID-19. Clones were sequenced by immunoSEQ multiplex PCR, and TCRdb holds only the in-frame ones, with some missing. The sample consists of under 75,000 clones, 80% to 85% of them appearing once. Input material: peripheral blood. The clonotype was recovered from an elderly man with acute or convalescent COVID-19.

The CDR3 protein is CASSSTDRGWASRSYNEQFF. The CDR3 nucleotides are TGTGCCAGCAGCTCCACTGACAGGGGGTGGGCTAGCAGGTCCTACAATGAGCAGTTCTTC. The chain couples TRBV7-3 to TRBJ2-1, with 9 bases matching TRBD1. Per germline, CDR1 SGHTA and CDR2 FQGTGA. V dropped 4 bases and J dropped 1; count of bases not matched to a gene: 17. This CDR3 has 20 residues.